Here is one T cell receptor beta chain with its context. A much more abundant neighbour one base away suggests this may be a read error. Using a J-beta primer mix together with a sample-barcoded 5' primer, a second PCR was run for roughly 7 to 12 cycles. TCRdb analysed the 5' RACE reads with MiXCR anew, one entry per CDR3 protein. The sample shows roughly 730,000 distinct CDR3 sequences, approximately 60% of them seen only once. Germline V gives CDR1 SQVTM, CDR2 ANQGSEA. Trimming left V 7 bases short and J 7 bases short, with 17 bases between. This CDR3 has 13 amino acids. This sample is drawn from a study of blood T cells in healthy people across ages.

This chain links TRBV29-1 with TRBJ2-4; D unclear. Sequenced input: blood. The receptor's source is a man in his forties or fifties in good health. This chain's CDR3 is CSASARQFNIQYF. For the CDR3, the DNA is TGCAGCGCATCCGCGAGGCAGTTCAACATTCAGTACTTC.